The subject of this entry is one T cell receptor (beta chain). The data originate from a study of blood T cell repertoires in COVID-19. Background on the study: The United States, Italy and Spain were the sources of the acute and convalescent COVID-19 samples.

The germline CDR1 and CDR2 sequences are GTSNPN and SVGIG (reference sequence). This CDR3 has 14 residues. Between the trimmed V and J ends, which lost 4 bases and 2 bases, there was a span of 14 bases. In the authors' workflow: Nucleated cell number was recorded as an estimate derived from reference gene primer amplification. TCRdb keeps only in-frame clones here, not all; method: immunoSEQ multiplex PCR. Clone size and V and J calls were adopted from that table, with D and trimming inferred from the DNA. Among tens of thousands of clones listed, around 90% were seen once. Material: peripheral blood. The rearrangement joins TRBV30 to TRBJ1-2, with D unresolved. This clonotype originated in a male donor with acute or convalescent COVID-19. The CDR3 sequence is CAWTDNPTNYGYTF. CDR3 DNA: TGTGCCTGGACCGACAACCCAACCAACTATGGCTACACCTTC.